The text below deals with one T cell receptor (beta chain). In the original analysis: Researchers report that nucleated cell counts were estimated from reference gene primer amplification. Produced via immunoSEQ multiplex PCR; TCRdb's table is partial and in-frame only. The V and J calls and clone size are taken from that table; D and trimming were inferred from the DNA. The table records about 200,000 clones, about 86% of them present only once. The data belong to a study of blood T cell repertoires in COVID-19. Across the whole study: COVID-19 samples, acute and convalescent, were from the United States, Italy and Spain.

The length of the CDR3 is 15 residues. In germline, CDR1 is MNHEY, CDR2 SVGAGI. Trimming cost V 5 bases and J 5 bases; bases outside gene matches: 10. The chain links TRBV6-5 to TRBJ2-5; 8 bases map to TRBD1. This TCR was recovered from a man aged 18 to 29 with active or convalescent COVID-19. Material: peripheral blood. CDR3 DNA sequence: TGTGCCAGCAGTCGTGGACAGGGACGGATCGAGACCCAGTACTTC. Translated: CASSRGQGRIETQYF.